This T cell receptor (beta chain) derives from a study of T-cell memory formation after mild COVID-19. As for the study in general: There were largely donor-specific TCR clusters.

About this clonotype itself: Its matching antigen is unknown.

Study observations and caveats: What remained unconfirmed was the SARS-CoV-2 specificity of second-wave clones peaking on day 37.

The CDR3 sequence is 15 residues long. The V end lost 6 bases, the J end lost 1 base, and 13 bases lay between the germline ends. TCRdb re-derived calls from the 5' RACE reads in MiXCR, one entry per CDR3 protein. In the table there are approximately 570,000 distinct CDR3 sequences, about a sixth of which are singletons. The TCR comes from an adult woman who had mild COVID-19 (a few samples of this study predate the infection). Cell type and time point are not known. The sequencing sample was made of PBMCs or a T cell subset sorted from them (not recorded which). The chain combines TRBV12-3 or TRBV12-4 with TRBJ1-3; D is unresolved. CDR3 amino acids: CASRATSDSGNTIYF. In DNA, the CDR3 is TGTGCCAGCAGGGCGACATCGGATTCTGGAAACACCATATATTTT.